This is a list of T cell receptor beta chains from one sample in a study of shared clonotypes between healthy human individuals. Produced via immunoSEQ multiplex PCR; TCRdb's table is partial and in-frame only. Of over a million clones in the sample, around 74% were seen once. Sequenced: memory CD4+ T cells sorted from blood. These receptors were obtained from a man aged 18 to 30 in good health. Each CDR3 is given with its conserved first and last residue. The D gene is left open where the match is weak. Not all rows give a size; the values are once, few, many and, for expanded clones, a class.

J: TRBJ2-1
D: TRBD1
V: TRBV5-1
size: NA
CDR3: CASSLATGQGRNEQFF
DNA: TGCGCCAGCAGCTTGGCTACGGGACAGGGTAGGAATGAGCAGTTCTTC

J: TRBJ2-7
D: TRBD1
V: TRBV29-1
size: NA
CDR3: CSAGQGGDEQYF
DNA: TGCAGCGCGGGACAGGGTGGGGACGAGCAGTACTTC

J: TRBJ2-5
D: NA
V: TRBV5-4
size: few
CDR3: CASSPTSGQTETQYF
DNA: TGTGCCAGCAGCCCCACATCCGGACAGACAGAGACCCAGTACTTC

J: TRBJ2-1
D: TRBD1
V: TRBV14
size: NA
CDR3: CASSSSTGHVANEQFF
DNA: TGTGCCAGCAGCTCCTCGACAGGGCATGTGGCCAATGAGCAGTTCTTC

J: TRBJ1-6
D: NA
V: TRBV27
size: NA
CDR3: CASSLSGTGPLHF
DNA: TGTGCCAGCAGTTTATCAGGTACAGGACCCCTCCACTTT

J: TRBJ2-2
D: TRBD1
V: TRBV19
size: many
CDR3: CASSIIGQGLTGELFF
DNA: TGTGCCAGTAGTATAATTGGACAGGGTCTCACCGGGGAGCTGTTTTTT

J: TRBJ2-5
D: TRBD2
V: TRBV5-4
size: NA
CDR3: CASSPGLAGAETQYF
DNA: TGTGCCAGCAGCCCGGGACTAGCGGGAGCAGAGACCCAGTACTTC

J: TRBJ1-6
D: NA
V: TRBV5-4
size: many
CDR3: CASSPDQNSPLHF
DNA: TGTGCCAGCAGCCCGGACCAGAATTCACCCCTCCACTTT

J: TRBJ2-1
D: NA
V: TRBV5-4
size: NA
CDR3: CASSLGLDVLPFF
DNA: TGTGCCAGCAGCTTGGGGCTAGACGTGCTCCCGTTCTTC

J: TRBJ2-7
D: TRBD2
V: TRBV5-6
size: NA
CDR3: CASSPGGGYDEQYF
DNA: TGTGCCAGCAGCCCGGGGGGAGGGTACGACGAGCAGTACTTC

J: TRBJ1-4
D: TRBD1
V: TRBV30
size: few
CDR3: CAWMLGQGAPGEKLFF
DNA: TGTGCCTGGATGTTAGGACAGGGGGCGCCAGGAGAAAAACTGTTTTTT

J: TRBJ1-4
D: NA
V: TRBV6-4
size: NA
CDR3: CASSRDAADGEKLFF
DNA: TGTGCCAGCAGCCGGGACGCCGCCGACGGTGAAAAACTGTTTTTT

J: TRBJ1-3
D: NA
V: TRBV5-1
size: NA
CDR3: CASSLATGSSGNTIYF
DNA: TGCGCCAGCAGCTTGGCTACAGGGAGCTCTGGAAACACCATATATTTT

J: TRBJ1-6
D: NA
V: TRBV5-1
size: NA
CDR3: CASSSEGSYNSPLHF
DNA: TGCGCCAGCAGCTCCGAGGGGTCCTATAATTCACCCCTCCACTTT

J: TRBJ2-1
D: NA
V: TRBV7-2
size: NA
CDR3: CASNPTVSNEQFF
DNA: TGTGCCAGCAACCCGACAGTTTCCAATGAGCAGTTCTTC

J: TRBJ2-1
D: TRBD1
V: TRBV29-1
size: few
CDR3: CSVAPGTAEQFF
DNA: TGCAGCGTTGCGCCTGGGACAGCTGAGCAGTTCTTC

J: TRBJ1-1
D: NA
V: TRBV6-4
size: once
CDR3: CASSDYRALNTEAFF
DNA: TGTGCCAGCAGTGACTACAGGGCCCTGAACACTGAAGCTTTCTTT

J: TRBJ2-7
D: TRBD1
V: TRBV6-1
size: NA
CDR3: CASSGDSSYEQYF
DNA: TGTGCCAGCAGTGGGGACAGTTCCTACGAGCAGTACTTC